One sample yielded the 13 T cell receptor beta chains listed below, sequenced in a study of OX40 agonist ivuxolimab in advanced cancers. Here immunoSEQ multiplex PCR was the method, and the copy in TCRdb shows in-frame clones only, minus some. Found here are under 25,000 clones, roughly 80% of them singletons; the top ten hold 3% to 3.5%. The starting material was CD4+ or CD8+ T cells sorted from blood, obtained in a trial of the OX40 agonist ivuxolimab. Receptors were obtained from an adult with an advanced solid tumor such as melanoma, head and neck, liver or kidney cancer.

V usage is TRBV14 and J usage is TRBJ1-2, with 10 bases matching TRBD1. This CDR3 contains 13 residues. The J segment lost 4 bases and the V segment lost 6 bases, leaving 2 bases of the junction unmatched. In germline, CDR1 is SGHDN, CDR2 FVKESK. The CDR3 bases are TGTGCCAGCAGAGGGACAGGGGCCTATGGCTACACCTTC. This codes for CASRGTGAYGYTF.

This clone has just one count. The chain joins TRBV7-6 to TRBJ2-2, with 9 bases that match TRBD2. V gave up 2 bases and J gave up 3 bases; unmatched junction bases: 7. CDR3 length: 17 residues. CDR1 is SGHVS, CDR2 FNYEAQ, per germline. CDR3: CASSLRRREGDTGELFF. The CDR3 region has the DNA TGTGCCAGCAGCTTAAGAAGGCGGGAGGGAGACACCGGGGAGCTGTTTTTT.

The CDR3 here is CASSPDSRSGYTF. The CDR3, as DNA: TGTGCCAGCTCACCAGATTCACGGAGTGGCTACACCTTC. The J gene is TRBJ1-2, the V gene TRBV18; unclear D gene. The CDR3 is 13 residues long. Trimming cost V 2 bases and J 7 bases, with 11 bases left between them. Germline V gives CDR1 KGHSH, CDR2 LQKENI.

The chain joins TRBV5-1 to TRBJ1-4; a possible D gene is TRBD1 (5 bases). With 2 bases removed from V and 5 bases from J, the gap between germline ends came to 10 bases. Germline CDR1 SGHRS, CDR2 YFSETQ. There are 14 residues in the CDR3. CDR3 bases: TGCGCCAGCAGCTTAACGGCAGGGAATGAAAAACTGTTTTTT. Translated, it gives CASSLTAGNEKLFF.

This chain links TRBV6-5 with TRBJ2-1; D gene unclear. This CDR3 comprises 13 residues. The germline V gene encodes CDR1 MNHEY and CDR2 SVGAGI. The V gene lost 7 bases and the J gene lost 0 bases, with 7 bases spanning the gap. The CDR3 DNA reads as TGTGCCAGCACTCGAAGCTCCTACAATGAGCAGTTCTTC. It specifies CASTRSSYNEQFF.

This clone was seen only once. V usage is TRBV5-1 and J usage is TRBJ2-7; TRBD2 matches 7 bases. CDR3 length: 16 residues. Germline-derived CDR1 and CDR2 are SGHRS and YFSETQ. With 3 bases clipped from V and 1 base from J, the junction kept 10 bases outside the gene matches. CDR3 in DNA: TGCGCCAGCAGCTGGGGGGGTAGCGGTTCATCCTACGAGCAGTACTTC. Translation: CASSWGGSGSSYEQYF.

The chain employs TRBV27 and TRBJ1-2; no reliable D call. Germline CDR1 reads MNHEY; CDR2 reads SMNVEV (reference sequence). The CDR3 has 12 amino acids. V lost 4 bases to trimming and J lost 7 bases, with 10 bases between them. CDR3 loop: CASSSRGRGYTF. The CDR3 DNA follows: TGTGCCAGCAGTTCTCGAGGCCGTGGCTACACCTTC.

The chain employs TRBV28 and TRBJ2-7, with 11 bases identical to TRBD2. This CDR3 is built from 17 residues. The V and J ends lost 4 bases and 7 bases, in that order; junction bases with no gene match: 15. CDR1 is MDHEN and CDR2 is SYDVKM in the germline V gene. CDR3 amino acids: CASSYRGATSGSHEQYF. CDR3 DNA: TGTGCCAGCAGTTACAGGGGCGCAACTAGCGGGAGTCATGAGCAGTACTTC.

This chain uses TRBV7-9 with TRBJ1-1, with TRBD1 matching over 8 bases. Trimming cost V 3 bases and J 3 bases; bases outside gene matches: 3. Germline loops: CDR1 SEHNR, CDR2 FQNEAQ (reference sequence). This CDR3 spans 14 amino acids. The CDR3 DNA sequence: TGTGCCAGCAGCTTGACAGGGGCGGACACTGAAGCTTTCTTT. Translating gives CASSLTGADTEAFF.

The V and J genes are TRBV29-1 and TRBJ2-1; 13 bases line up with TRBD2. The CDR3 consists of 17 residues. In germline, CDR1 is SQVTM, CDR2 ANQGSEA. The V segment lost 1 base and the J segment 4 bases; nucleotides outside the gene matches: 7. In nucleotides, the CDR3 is TGCAGCGTTGAAGGGACTAGCGGGAGAGATGGTTACAATGAGCAGTTCTTC. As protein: CSVEGTSGRDGYNEQFF.

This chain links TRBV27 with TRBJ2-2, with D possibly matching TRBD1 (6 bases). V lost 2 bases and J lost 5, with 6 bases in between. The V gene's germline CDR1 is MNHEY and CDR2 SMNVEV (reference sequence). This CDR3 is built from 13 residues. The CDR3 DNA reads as TGTGCCAGCAGTTTACAGGGGACCGGGGAGCTGTTTTTT. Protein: CASSLQGTGELFF.

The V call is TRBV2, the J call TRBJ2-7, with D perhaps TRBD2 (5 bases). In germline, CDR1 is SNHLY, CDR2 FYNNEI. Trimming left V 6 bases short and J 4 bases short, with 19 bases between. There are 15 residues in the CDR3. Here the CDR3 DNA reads TGTGCCAGCAGCCCCAGTCCCGCGTCGGGGTACGAGCAGTACTTC. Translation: CASSPSPASGYEQYF.

The CDR3 protein is CASSYRRDLTTYEQYF. Written as DNA, the CDR3 is TGTGCCAGCAGTTACCGCCGGGATCTAACCACCTACGAGCAGTACTTC. The chain uses TRBV6-5 and TRBJ2-7; a possible D gene is TRBD2 (5 bases). V was cut by 2 bases and J by 2 bases, with 16 bases left in between. Germline V lookup: CDR1 MNHEY, CDR2 SVGAGI. This CDR3 is built from 16 residues.